The T cell receptor (beta chain) described here comes from a study of T cells in Graves' hyperthyroidism and ophthalmopathy. This CDR3 is 14 amino acids long. Trimming stripped 2 bases from V and 6 bases from J, with 14 bases between. Germline V CDR1 and CDR2: DFQATT, SNEGSKA (reference sequence). Regions amplified from RNA transcripts were the TCR beta CDR3 regions. HTBI primers were employed in a first-round RT-PCR of the TCR CDR3. TCRdb re-called the multiplex PCR reads through MiXCR, storing one row per CDR3 protein. The sample has approximately 360,000 distinct CDR3 sequences, around 16% seen once; the top ten hold 28%. Not enrolled were patients with uncontrolled infection, other autoimmune disease, pregnancy or lactation. Details on this clonotype: Its antigen is unidentified. A much more abundant neighbour one base away suggests this may be a read error.

Study-wide results and caveats: The majority of expanded thyroid clonotypes above 0.001 also appeared in blood.

The specimen sequenced was blood. The receptor was isolated from a woman aged 18-29 years with Graves' hyperthyroidism that later progressed to Graves' ophthalmopathy. The chain joins TRBV20-1 to TRBJ2-1, with D perhaps matching TRBD2 (6 bases). CDR3 nucleotides: TGCAGTGCTAGATGGGAGGCCAACCCCAATGAGCAGTTCTTC. Its protein is CSARWEANPNEQFF.